Listed below are T cell receptor beta chains from one sample, sequenced in a study of blood T cell repertoires in COVID-19. Data came from immunoSEQ multiplex PCR; TCRdb stores just in-frame clones and leaves some out. The repertoire has some 50,000 clones, more than 80% of them found once; the top ten carry roughly 2.5%. Sequencing was performed on peripheral blood. Receptors were obtained from a man older than 75 with acute or convalescent COVID-19. Each CDR3 is given with its conserved first and last residue. A D gene is named only where the DNA matches it firmly. Clone size, where shown, is once, few, many, or a class for clones that have expanded.

V	J	length	size	D	CDR3	DNA
TRBV14	TRBJ1-2	14	NA	NA	CASSRLGVVKGYTF	TGTGCCAGCAGCCGCCTAGGTGTGGTAAAAGGCTACACCTTC
TRBV18	TRBJ2-7	12	NA	NA	CASSGISYEQYF	TGTGCCAGCTCGGGCATCTCCTACGAGCAGTACTTC
TRBV5-4	TRBJ2-1	20	NA	TRBD2	CASSFLLGSGGALSYNEQFF	TGTGCCAGCAGCTTCCTTTTAGGTAGCGGGGGGGCCTTATCCTACAATGAGCAGTTCTTC
TRBV7-2	TRBJ1-4	17	NA	NA	CASSLEVGRALGEKLFF	TGTGCCAGCAGCTTAGAAGTCGGCAGGGCTTTAGGTGAAAAATTGTTTTTT
TRBV6-5	TRBJ1-5	14	NA	NA	CASSYSLRVQPQHF	TGTGCCAGCAGTTACTCGCTACGGGTTCAGCCCCAGCATTTT
TRBV5-1	TRBJ2-7	15	NA	TRBD1	CASSLLGQGAGEQYF	TGCGCCAGCAGCTTGCTTGGACAGGGGGCAGGCGAGCAGTACTTC
TRBV7-6	TRBJ2-3	14	NA	NA	CASRLGTRTDTQYF	TGTGCCAGCAGGCTGGGGACTCGCACAGATACGCAGTATTTT
TRBV14	TRBJ1-2	15	NA	NA	CASSPLGKGGYGYTF	TGTGCCAGCAGCCCCCTCGGGAAGGGAGGCTATGGCTACACCTTC
TRBV9	TRBJ2-3	14	NA	NA	CASSVDGSTDTQYF	TGTGCCAGCAGCGTAGACGGTAGCACAGATACGCAGTATTTT
TRBV29-1	TRBJ1-3	15	NA	TRBD1	CSVHGQTGGRNTIYF	TGCAGCGTTCACGGACAAACAGGGGGCCGAAACACCATATATTTT
TRBV11-2	TRBJ2-6	19	NA	NA	CASSLDRYSLRSGANVLTF	TGTGCCAGCAGCTTAGATAGGTACAGTTTAAGGTCTGGGGCCAACGTCCTGACTTTC
TRBV5-1	TRBJ2-7	14	NA	TRBD1	CASSIRDRGREQYF	TGCGCCAGCAGCATCCGGGACAGGGGGCGCGAGCAGTACTTC
TRBV3-1/TRBV3-2	TRBJ1-2	15	few	NA	CASSPGVQGKDGYTF	TGTGCCAGCAGCCCCGGGGTCCAGGGGAAAGATGGCTACACCTTC
TRBV28	TRBJ1-1	13	NA	NA	CASSYRTNTEAFF	TGTGCCAGCAGTTACAGGACAAACACTGAAGCTTTCTTT
TRBV4-1	TRBJ1-5	17	once	NA	CASSQAPGMGIREPQHF	TGCGCCAGCAGCCAAGCACCAGGGATGGGGATTAGAGAGCCCCAGCATTTT